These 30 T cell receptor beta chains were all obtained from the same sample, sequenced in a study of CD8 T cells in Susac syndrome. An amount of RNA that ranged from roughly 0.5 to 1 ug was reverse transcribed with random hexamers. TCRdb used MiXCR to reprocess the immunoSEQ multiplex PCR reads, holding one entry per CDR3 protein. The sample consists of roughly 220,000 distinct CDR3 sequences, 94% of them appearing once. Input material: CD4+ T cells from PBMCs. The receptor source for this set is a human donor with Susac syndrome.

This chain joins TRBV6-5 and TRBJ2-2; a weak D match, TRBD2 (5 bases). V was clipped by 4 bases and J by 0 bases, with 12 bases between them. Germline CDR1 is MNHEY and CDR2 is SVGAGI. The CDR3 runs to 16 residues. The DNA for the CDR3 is TGTGCCAGCAGTTCCCTAGCACTCGCGAACACCGGGGAGCTGTTTTTT. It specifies CASSSLALANTGELFF.

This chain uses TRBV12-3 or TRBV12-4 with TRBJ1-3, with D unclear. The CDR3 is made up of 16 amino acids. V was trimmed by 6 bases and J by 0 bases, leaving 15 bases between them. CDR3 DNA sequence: TGTGCCAGCAGCCAAGGGCCTCGGAGCTCTGGAAACACCATATATTTT. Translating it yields CASSQGPRSSGNTIYF.

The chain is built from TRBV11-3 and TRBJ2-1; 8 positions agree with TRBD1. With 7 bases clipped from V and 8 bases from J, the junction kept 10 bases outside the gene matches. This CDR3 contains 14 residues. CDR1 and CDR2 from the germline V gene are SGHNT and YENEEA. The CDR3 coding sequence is TGTGCCAGCACAGGGGGGACAGGTCTTGATGAGCAGTTCTTC. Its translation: CASTGGTGLDEQFF. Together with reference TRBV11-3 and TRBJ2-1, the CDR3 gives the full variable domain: EAGVVQSPRYKIIEKKQPVAFWCNPISGHNTLYWYLQNLGQGPELLIRYENEEAVDDSQLPKDRFSAERLKGVDSTLKIQPAELGDSAVYLCASTGGTGLDEQFFGPGTRLTVL.

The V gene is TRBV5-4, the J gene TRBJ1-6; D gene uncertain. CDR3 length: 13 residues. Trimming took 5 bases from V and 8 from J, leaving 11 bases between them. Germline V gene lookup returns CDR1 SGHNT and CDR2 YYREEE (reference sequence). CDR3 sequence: CASSRQEDSPLHF. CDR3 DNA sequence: TGTGCCAGCAGTCGCCAGGAGGATTCACCCCTCCACTTT.

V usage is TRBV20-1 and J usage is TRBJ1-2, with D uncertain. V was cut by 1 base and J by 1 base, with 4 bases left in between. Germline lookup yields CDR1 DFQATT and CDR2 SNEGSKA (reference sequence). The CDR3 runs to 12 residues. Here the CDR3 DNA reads TGCAGTGCTAGAGCGGATAACTATGGCTACACCTTC. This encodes CSARADNYGYTF.

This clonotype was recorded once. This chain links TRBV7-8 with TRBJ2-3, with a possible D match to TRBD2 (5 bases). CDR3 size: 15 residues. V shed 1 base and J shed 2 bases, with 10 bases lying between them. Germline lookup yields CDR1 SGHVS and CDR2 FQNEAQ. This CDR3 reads CASSLGSLDTDTQYF. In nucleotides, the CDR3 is TGTGCCAGCAGCTTAGGTTCACTAGACACAGATACGCAGTATTTT.

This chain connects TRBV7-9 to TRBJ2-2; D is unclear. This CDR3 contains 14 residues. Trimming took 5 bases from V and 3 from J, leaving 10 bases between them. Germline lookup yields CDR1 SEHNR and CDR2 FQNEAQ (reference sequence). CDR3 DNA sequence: TGTGCCAGCAGCCCGAGGCGGTACACCGGGGAGCTGTTTTTT. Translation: CASSPRRYTGELFF.

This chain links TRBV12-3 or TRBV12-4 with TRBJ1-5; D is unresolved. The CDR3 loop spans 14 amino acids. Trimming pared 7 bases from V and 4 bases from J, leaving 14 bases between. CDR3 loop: CASNPEGINQPQHF. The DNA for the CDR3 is TGTGCCAGCAATCCGGAGGGAATTAATCAGCCCCAGCATTTT.

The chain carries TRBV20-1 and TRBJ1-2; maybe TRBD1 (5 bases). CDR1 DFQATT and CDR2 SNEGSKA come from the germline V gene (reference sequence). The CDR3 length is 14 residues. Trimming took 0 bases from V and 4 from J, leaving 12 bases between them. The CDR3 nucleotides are TGCAGTGCTAGAGACCCCGGGACGTCCTATGGCTACACCTTC. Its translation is CSARDPGTSYGYTF.

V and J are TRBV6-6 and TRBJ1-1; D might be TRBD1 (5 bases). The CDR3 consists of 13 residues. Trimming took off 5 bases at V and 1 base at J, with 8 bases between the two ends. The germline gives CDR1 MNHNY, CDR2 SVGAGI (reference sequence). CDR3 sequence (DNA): TGTGCCAGCAGTCACGGACAGAACACTGAAGCTTTCTTT. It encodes CASSHGQNTEAFF.

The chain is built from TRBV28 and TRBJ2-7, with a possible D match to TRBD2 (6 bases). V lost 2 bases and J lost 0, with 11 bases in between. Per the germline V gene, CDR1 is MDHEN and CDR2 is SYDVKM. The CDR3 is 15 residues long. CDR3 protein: CASSLNGGSSYEQYF. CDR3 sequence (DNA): TGTGCCAGCAGTTTAAACGGGGGTAGCTCCTACGAGCAGTACTTC.

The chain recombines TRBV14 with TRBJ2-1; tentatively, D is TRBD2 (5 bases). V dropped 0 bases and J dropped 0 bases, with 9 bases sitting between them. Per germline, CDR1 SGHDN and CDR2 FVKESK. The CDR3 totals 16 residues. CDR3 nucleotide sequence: TGTGCCAGCAGCCAAGAGCGGGTATTCTCCTACAATGAGCAGTTCTTC. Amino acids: CASSQERVFSYNEQFF.

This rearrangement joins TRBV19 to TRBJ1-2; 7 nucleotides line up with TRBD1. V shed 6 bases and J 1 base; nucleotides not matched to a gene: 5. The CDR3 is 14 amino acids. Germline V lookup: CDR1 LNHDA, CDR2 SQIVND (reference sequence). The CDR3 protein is CASRRTGSNYGYTF. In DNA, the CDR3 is TGTGCCAGTAGAAGGACAGGTAGTAACTATGGCTACACCTTC.

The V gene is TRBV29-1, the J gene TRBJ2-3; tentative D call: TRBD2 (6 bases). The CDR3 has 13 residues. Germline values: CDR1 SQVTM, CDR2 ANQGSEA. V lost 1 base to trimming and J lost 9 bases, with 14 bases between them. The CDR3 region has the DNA TGCAGCGTTGAAGCCGGTGTCCGGGGGACGCAGTATTTT. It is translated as CSVEAGVRGTQYF.

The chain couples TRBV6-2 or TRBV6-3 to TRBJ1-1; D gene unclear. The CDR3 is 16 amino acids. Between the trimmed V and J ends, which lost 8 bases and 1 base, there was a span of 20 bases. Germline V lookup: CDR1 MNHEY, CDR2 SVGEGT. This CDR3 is CASGSKASPENTEAFF. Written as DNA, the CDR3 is TGTGCCAGCGGATCCAAAGCCTCCCCAGAGAACACTGAAGCTTTCTTT.

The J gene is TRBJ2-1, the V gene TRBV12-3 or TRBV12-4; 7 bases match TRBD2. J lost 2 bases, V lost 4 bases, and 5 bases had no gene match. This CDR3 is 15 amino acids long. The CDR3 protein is CASSSGGRTYNEQFF. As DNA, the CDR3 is TGTGCCAGCAGTTCCGGGGGGAGGACCTACAATGAGCAGTTCTTC.

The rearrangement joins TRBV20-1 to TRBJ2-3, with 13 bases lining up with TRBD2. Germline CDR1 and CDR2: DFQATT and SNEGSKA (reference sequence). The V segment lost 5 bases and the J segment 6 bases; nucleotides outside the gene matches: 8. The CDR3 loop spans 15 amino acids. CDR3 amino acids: CSAPALAGGRDTQYF. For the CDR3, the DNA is TGCAGTGCTCCTGCACTAGCGGGGGGGCGGGATACGCAGTATTTT.

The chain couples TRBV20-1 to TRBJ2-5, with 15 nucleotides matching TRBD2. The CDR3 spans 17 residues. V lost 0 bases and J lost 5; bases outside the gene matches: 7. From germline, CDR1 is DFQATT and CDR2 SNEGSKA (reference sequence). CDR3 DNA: TGCAGTGCTAGAGATTGGACTAGCGGGGGGGCGGGGGAGACCCAGTACTTC. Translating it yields CSARDWTSGGAGETQYF.

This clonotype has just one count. The CDR3 DNA reads TGTGCCTGGAGTGTTTTCGGCGGGACAGCTGATGGCTACACCTTC. Amino acids: CAWSVFGGTADGYTF. The chain links TRBV30 to TRBJ1-2; the match to TRBD1 covers 7 bases. With V trimmed by 0 bases and J by 6 bases, 10 bases remained unmatched. CDR1 is GTSNPN and CDR2 is SVGIG in the germline V gene (reference sequence). The CDR3 has 15 residues.

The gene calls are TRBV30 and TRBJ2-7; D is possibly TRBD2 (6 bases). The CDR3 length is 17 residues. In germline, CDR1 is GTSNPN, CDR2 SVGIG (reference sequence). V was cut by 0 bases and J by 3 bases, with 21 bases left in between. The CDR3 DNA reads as TGTGCCTGGAGTGTACTCTTCCGACTAGAATATGGCTACGAGCAGTACTTC. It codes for CAWSVLFRLEYGYEQYF.

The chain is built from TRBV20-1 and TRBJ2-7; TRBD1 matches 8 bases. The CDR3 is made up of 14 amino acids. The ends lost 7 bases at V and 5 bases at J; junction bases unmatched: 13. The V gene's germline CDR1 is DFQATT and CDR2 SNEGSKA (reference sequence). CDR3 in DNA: TGCAGTGGGAAGCCGGACAGGGTGAACCACGAGCAGTACTTC. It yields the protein CSGKPDRVNHEQYF.

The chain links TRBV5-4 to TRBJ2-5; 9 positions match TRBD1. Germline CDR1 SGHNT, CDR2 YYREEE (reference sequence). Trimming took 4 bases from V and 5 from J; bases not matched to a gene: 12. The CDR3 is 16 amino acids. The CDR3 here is CASSRPGQGVAETQYF. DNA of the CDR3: TGTGCCAGCAGCCGACCGGGACAGGGAGTAGCGGAGACCCAGTACTTC.

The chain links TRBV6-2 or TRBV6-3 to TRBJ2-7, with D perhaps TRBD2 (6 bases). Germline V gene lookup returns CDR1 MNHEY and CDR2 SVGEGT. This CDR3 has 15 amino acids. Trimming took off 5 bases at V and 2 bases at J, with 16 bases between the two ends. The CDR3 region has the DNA TGTGCCAGCAGTCCCCGGGGCAGGGAGGCCTACGAGCAGTACTTC. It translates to CASSPRGREAYEQYF.

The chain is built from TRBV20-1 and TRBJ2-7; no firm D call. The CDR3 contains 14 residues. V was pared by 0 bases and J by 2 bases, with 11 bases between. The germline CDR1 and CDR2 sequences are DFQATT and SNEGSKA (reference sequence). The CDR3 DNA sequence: TGCAGTGCTAGAGATCCGGCAGGAGCCTACGAGCAGTACTTC. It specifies CSARDPAGAYEQYF.

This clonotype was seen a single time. The CDR3 DNA sequence: TGTGCCAGCAGCTTAGACCTGATAGGGGGAGGACAGCCCCAGCATTTT. It specifies CASSLDLIGGGQPQHF. The rearrangement joins TRBV7-9 to TRBJ1-5; D might be TRBD1 (6 bases). The germline CDR1 and CDR2 sequences are SEHNR and FQNEAQ (reference sequence). Trimming stripped 1 base from V and 7 bases from J, with 17 bases between. This CDR3 region has 16 residues.

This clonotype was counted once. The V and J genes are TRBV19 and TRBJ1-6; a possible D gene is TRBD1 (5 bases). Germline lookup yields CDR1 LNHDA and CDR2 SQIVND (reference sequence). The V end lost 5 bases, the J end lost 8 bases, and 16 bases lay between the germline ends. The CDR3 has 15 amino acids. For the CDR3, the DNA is TGTGCCAGTAGTTTCCTGGGACGGGGGGATTCACCCCTCCACTTT. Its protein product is CASSFLGRGDSPLHF.

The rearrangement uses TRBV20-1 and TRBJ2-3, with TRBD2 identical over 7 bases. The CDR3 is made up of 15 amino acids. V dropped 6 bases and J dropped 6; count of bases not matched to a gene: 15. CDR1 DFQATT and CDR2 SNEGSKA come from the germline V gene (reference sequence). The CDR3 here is CSAQGASGEGDTQYF. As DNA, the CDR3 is TGCAGTGCCCAAGGGGCCAGCGGGGAGGGGGATACGCAGTATTTT.

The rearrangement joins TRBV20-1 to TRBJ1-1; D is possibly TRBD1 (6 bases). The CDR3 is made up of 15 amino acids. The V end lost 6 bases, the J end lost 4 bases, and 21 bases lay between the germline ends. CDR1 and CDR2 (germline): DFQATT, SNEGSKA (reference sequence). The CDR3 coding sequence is TGCAGTGCCTTAAAGGGGGTGGGGCGTAGCACTGAAGCTTTCTTT. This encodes CSALKGVGRSTEAFF.

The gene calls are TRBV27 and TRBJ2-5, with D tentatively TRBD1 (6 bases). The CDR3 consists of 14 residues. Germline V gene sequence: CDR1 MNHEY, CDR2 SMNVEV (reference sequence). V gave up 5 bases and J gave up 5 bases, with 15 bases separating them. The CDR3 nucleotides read TGTGCCAGCAGTCGGGACACCAGGCGCGAGACCCAGTACTTC. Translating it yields CASSRDTRRETQYF.

The chain's CDR3 is CAWSAAPSGDFYSTDTQYF. The CDR3 nucleotides read TGTGCCTGGAGTGCCGCCCCGAGCGGGGACTTCTATTCCACAGATACGCAGTATTTT. The V gene is TRBV30, the J gene TRBJ2-3, with 7 bases matching TRBD2. The CDR3 extends over 19 amino acids. V trimming: 1 base; J trimming: 2 bases; junction bases outside the gene matches: 18. CDR1 is GTSNPN, CDR2 SVGIG, per germline (reference sequence).